The 12 T cell receptor beta chains below come from one sample, sequenced in a study of T cell repertoires in cytomegalovirus infection. TCRdb processed the reads anew with MiXCR; each CDR3 protein has one entry. This table has 250,000 or so distinct CDR3 sequences, approximately 9.2% appearing once. Sequenced sample: PBMCs. The receptors come from a human donor in good health (CMV status not recorded). Some clones in this sample may be carry-over from other donors' samples.

This clonotype was detected ten times or more. The J gene is TRBJ1-1, the V gene TRBV7-2; 7 nucleotides match TRBD1. Germline V lookup: CDR1 SGHTA, CDR2 FQGNSA. Germline trimming cut 4 bases from V and 1 base from J; bases unmatched to any gene: 3. CDR3 length equals 14 residues. CDR3 bases: TGTGCCAGCAGCTCGGGACAGAGGAACACTGAAGCTTTCTTT. Amino acid sequence: CASSSGQRNTEAFF.

This clonotype was detected ten times or more. V and J are TRBV7-2 and TRBJ1-1, with unresolved D. V dropped 5 bases and J dropped 5 bases, with 12 bases sitting between them. Germline V gene lookup returns CDR1 SGHTA and CDR2 FQGNSA. This CDR3 has 13 residues. The CDR3 spells CASSLNLGTEAFF. CDR3 nucleotides: TGTGCCAGCAGCCTAAACCTGGGGACTGAAGCTTTCTTT.

Ten or more counts support this clonotype. The rearrangement joins TRBV7-6 to TRBJ2-5, with 9 bases fitting TRBD1. V lost 3 bases and J lost 1; bases outside the gene matches: 6. Germline V gene data show CDR1 as SGHVS and CDR2 as FNYEAQ. The CDR3 runs to 16 residues. The CDR3 DNA is TGTGCCAGCAGCTTGGGGACAGGGTTTTCCCAAGAGACCCAGTACTTC. Protein product: CASSLGTGFSQETQYF.

This clonotype was detected many times. This chain connects TRBV7-9 to TRBJ2-4; 8 nucleotides line up with TRBD1. Germline V gene lookup returns CDR1 SEHNR and CDR2 FQNEAQ (reference sequence). V was clipped by 5 bases and J by 1 base; unmatched bases: 25. The CDR3 extends over 22 amino acids. The CDR3 DNA reads TGTGCCAGCAGCCCCCCCCCCCTGGCAGGGGGCGAATATGGGATTGCCAAAAACATTCAGTACTTC. The encoded protein is CASSPPPLAGGEYGIAKNIQYF.

This clonotype was recorded at least ten times. This chain links TRBV28 with TRBJ1-5, with a tentative D call TRBD1 (6 bases). The V end was cut by 7 bases, the J end by 3 bases, with 16 bases between. The CDR3 consists of 15 residues. Per the germline V gene, CDR1 is MDHEN and CDR2 is SYDVKM. Written as DNA, the CDR3 is TGTGCCAGCAAACTAAGCCGGGGGGCCAATCAGCCCCAGCATTTT. Translating gives CASKLSRGANQPQHF.

This chain joins TRBV18 and TRBJ2-7; D not certain. This CDR3 has 16 residues. V lost 3 bases to trimming and J lost 7 bases, with 22 bases between them. CDR1 KGHSH and CDR2 LQKENI come from the germline V gene. Here the CDR3 DNA reads TGTGCCAGCTCACCGACGGCGTTGGCCCGAACCGGGGAGCAGTACTTC. Its protein product is CASSPTALARTGEQYF.

This clonotype was seen only a few times. The rearrangement links TRBV6-2 or TRBV6-3 to TRBJ2-2; 9 bases agree with TRBD1. CDR1 MNHEY and CDR2 SVGEGT come from the germline V gene. V was clipped by 10 bases and J by 5 bases; unmatched bases: 11. CDR3 length: 15 amino acids. For the CDR3, the DNA is TGTGCCACCCGGGCCGGGACAGGGCGAACCGGGGAGCTGTTTTTT. It yields the protein CATRAGTGRTGELFF.

This chain uses TRBV6-2 or TRBV6-3 with TRBJ1-2; 12 nucleotides align to TRBD1. V trimming: 5 bases; J trimming: 12 bases; junction bases outside the gene matches: 13. Germline CDR1 reads MNHEY; CDR2 reads SVGEGT. This CDR3 spans 15 amino acids. DNA of the CDR3: TGTGCCAGCAGTACGTCCGGGACAGGGGGCGTATCTGACACCTTC. Protein product: CASSTSGTGGVSDTF.

The chain recombines TRBV20-1 with TRBJ2-5, with 7 positions matching TRBD2. J lost 5 bases, V lost 7 bases, and 10 bases had no gene match. This CDR3 comprises 13 residues. In germline, CDR1 is DFQATT, CDR2 SNEGSKA (reference sequence). CDR3: CSVIWGGGETQYF. CDR3 in DNA: TGCAGTGTCATTTGGGGGGGAGGGGAGACCCAGTACTTC.

Many counts were recorded for this clonotype. The chain joins TRBV11-3 to TRBJ2-1, with no clear D. The CDR3 loop spans 11 amino acids. Germline values: CDR1 SGHNT, CDR2 YENEEA. Trimming cost V 5 bases and J 10 bases, with 9 bases left between them. CDR3: CASSPGNEQFF. The CDR3, as DNA: TGTGCCAGCAGCCCTGGGAACGAGCAGTTCTTC.

This clonotype was recorded many times. The chain has TRBV14 and TRBJ1-5; D is ambiguous. CDR1 is SGHDN and CDR2 is FVKESK in the germline V gene. The V gene lost 2 bases and the J gene lost 0 bases, with 11 bases spanning the gap. The CDR3 covers 16 residues. The CDR3: CASSQPGGYSNQPQHF. The CDR3 bases are TGTGCCAGCAGCCAACCCGGAGGTTATAGCAATCAGCCCCAGCATTTT.

This clonotype was counted a few times. This chain connects TRBV5-6 to TRBJ2-7, with D hard to call. Germline-derived CDR1 and CDR2 are SGHDT and YYEEEE. This CDR3 is 12 amino acids long. V lost 3 bases and J 5 bases, leaving 9 bases between the germline ends. The CDR3 is CASSSARNEQYF. The CDR3, as DNA: TGTGCCAGCAGCTCGGCCAGGAACGAGCAGTACTTC.